One sample yielded the 24 T cell receptor beta chains listed below, sequenced in a study of blood T cell repertoires in COVID-19 (dated by TCRdb to between 2020 and 2021). Libraries were constructed by the immunoSEQ multiplex PCR assay. TCRdb retrieved this table from immuneACCESS and kept in-frame rearrangements only. Not all clones are present; in checked studies, unresolved V genes account for under half, and no reason is known for the remainder. Within this sample are about 400,000 clones, with roughly 90% of them counted one time only. More than 0.85% of the sample is taken by the ten largest. The sample was PBMCs or T cells enriched from blood (not recorded which). The receptor source for this set is a woman in her twenties or thirties with acute COVID-19.

The genes are TRBV4-1 and TRBJ2-7, with TRBD2 as a possible D gene (6 bases). Germline assignment: CDR1 MGHRA and CDR2 YSYEKL. The CDR3 runs to 16 residues. V was pared by 1 base and J by 5 bases, with 18 bases between. CDR3 DNA: TGCGCCAGCAGCCAAGGTAGAAGGACTACCCCCAACGAGCAGTACTTC. It is translated as CASSQGRRTTPNEQYF.

The J gene is TRBJ1-2, the V gene TRBV3-1 (or the pseudogene TRBV3-2); no firm D call. Germline CDR1 LGHDT, CDR2 YNNKEL (reference sequence). V was pared by 2 bases and J by 4 bases, with 14 bases between. The CDR3 length is 15 residues. CDR3 DNA: TGTGCCAGCAGCCAAACATATCAGGTTTCCTATGGCTACACCTTC. Residues: CASSQTYQVSYGYTF.

The chain recombines TRBV6-5 with TRBJ1-6, with a possible D match to TRBD1 (5 bases). Germline CDR1 and CDR2: MNHEY and SVGAGI. The CDR3 is made up of 15 amino acids. Deletions cut 0 bases from V and 5 bases from J, with 8 bases between. The CDR3 loop is CASSYSGGDNSPLHF. CDR3 bases: TGTGCCAGCAGTTACTCGGGGGGGGATAATTCACCCCTCCACTTT.

This chain uses TRBV5-5 with TRBJ1-1; D unclear. The V and J ends lost 0 bases and 1 base respectively, with 10 bases between them. The germline gives CDR1 SGHKS, CDR2 YYEKEE (reference sequence). The CDR3 contains 15 residues. In DNA, the CDR3 is TGTGCCAGCAGCTTGGGCGGGCAGGCGAACACTGAAGCTTTCTTT. Amino acids: CASSLGGQANTEAFF.

V gene TRBV4-1 combines with J gene TRBJ2-7, with a weak D call TRBD1 (6 bases). Germline lookup yields CDR1 MGHRA and CDR2 YSYEKL. The V gene lost 1 base and the J gene lost 1 base, with 14 bases spanning the gap. The CDR3 totals 16 residues. CDR3 sequence: CASSQVPTGTSYEQYF. The CDR3 bases are TGCGCCAGCAGCCAAGTTCCGACAGGAACTTCCTACGAGCAGTACTTC.

The chain recombines TRBV7-2 with TRBJ2-5; 7 nucleotides align to TRBD1. CDR3 size: 13 residues. Germline V gene sequence: CDR1 SGHTA, CDR2 FQGNSA. V dropped 5 bases and J dropped 5; count of bases not matched to a gene: 5. Written as DNA, the CDR3 is TGTGCCAGCAGCCAGGACAGGAGGGAGACCCAGTACTTC. This sequence encodes CASSQDRRETQYF.

The V gene is TRBV9, the J gene TRBJ1-4; D might be TRBD1 (6 bases). The V end was cut by 0 bases, the J end by 3 bases, with 15 bases between. CDR3 length: 17 amino acids. Germline CDR1 reads SGDLS; CDR2 reads YYNGEE. The CDR3 here is CASSVGLIEGANEKLFF. The CDR3 DNA is TGTGCCAGCAGCGTAGGTCTGATTGAGGGGGCTAATGAAAAACTGTTTTTT.

Note on this clone: Other DNA sequences in the same sample also yield this CDR3. For the CDR3, the DNA is TGCGCCAGCAGCTGGGGGACAGGGGTAAATCAGCCCCAGCATTTT. Its translation: CASSWGTGVNQPQHF. The chain couples TRBV5-1 to TRBJ1-5; TRBD1 agrees at 10 bases. V shed 3 bases, J shed 4 bases, and the junction held 4 bases outside the gene matches. This CDR3 comprises 15 residues. Germline values: CDR1 SGHRS, CDR2 YFSETQ.

DNA for the CDR3: TGTGCCAGCAGAACCGCCGGGACAGGTTACAACGAGCAGTACTTC. Amino acid sequence: CASRTAGTGYNEQYF. The genes are TRBV6-5 and TRBJ2-7; the match to TRBD1 covers 8 bases. The CDR3 consists of 15 residues. Germline-derived CDR1 and CDR2 are MNHEY and SVGAGI. With V trimmed by 6 bases and J by 5 bases, 12 bases remained unmatched.

The DNA for the CDR3 is TGTGCCAGCTCACCATACCCAGGGATCACTGAAGCTTTCTTT. Its translation: CASSPYPGITEAFF. V usage is TRBV18 and J usage is TRBJ1-1, with D maybe TRBD1 (5 bases). The ends were cut back, 2 bases at V and 4 bases at J, with 11 bases in the middle. CDR3 length: 14 amino acids. Germline V lookup: CDR1 KGHSH, CDR2 LQKENI.

The chain has TRBV24-1 and TRBJ2-7, with D tentatively TRBD1 (6 bases). The V gene's germline CDR1 is KGHDR and CDR2 SFDVKD. Trimming removed 4 bases at V and 4 bases at J, with 10 bases between. This CDR3 is built from 13 residues. The CDR3 bases are TGTGCCACCAGTGAGGGACACCTATACGAGCAGTACTTC. Protein sequence: CATSEGHLYEQYF.

This rearrangement joins TRBV30 to TRBJ1-3, with 11 nucleotides matching TRBD1. The ends lost 7 bases at V and 2 bases at J; junction bases unmatched: 10. Germline V lookup: CDR1 GTSNPN, CDR2 SVGIG (reference sequence). This CDR3 has 16 amino acids. CDR3 coding DNA: TGTGCCTCCTCGTCCGGGACAGGGGGTCCTGGAAACACCATATATTTT. It translates to CASSSGTGGPGNTIYF.

The chain combines TRBV7-2 with TRBJ1-6, with D maybe TRBD1 (6 bases). The V and J ends lost 4 bases and 7 bases respectively, with 23 bases between them. Germline V CDR1 and CDR2: SGHTA, FQGNSA. This CDR3 spans 18 amino acids. The DNA for the CDR3 is TGTGCCAGCAGCTCCCCCGCGAGGCGGGGGCGCGGAAATTCACCCCTCCACTTT. Encoded protein: CASSSPARRGRGNSPLHF. Looking up the rest from reference TRBV7-2 and TRBJ1-6 gives the full variable domain: GAGVSQSPSNKVTEKGKDVELRCDPISGHTALYWYRQSLGQGLEFLIYFQGNSAPDKSGLPSDRFSAERTGGSVSTLTIQRTQQEDSAVYLCASSSPARRGRGNSPLHFGNGTRLTVT.

The chain recombines TRBV19 with TRBJ1-5, with D possibly matching TRBD1 (5 bases). This CDR3 comprises 14 residues. CDR1 and CDR2 from the germline V gene are LNHDA and SQIVND (reference sequence). Trimming took 3 bases from V and 3 from J, leaving 9 bases between them. The CDR3 DNA follows: TGTGCCAGTAGTATGTGGGGCACCAATCAGCCCCAGCATTTT. This translates into CASSMWGTNQPQHF.

This chain connects TRBV29-1 to TRBJ2-1; possibly TRBD1 for D (5 bases). V lost 5 bases to trimming and J lost 0 bases, with 11 bases between them. The CDR3 runs 14 residues. Germline V lookup: CDR1 SQVTM, CDR2 ANQGSEA. CDR3 DNA sequence: TGCAGCGTTCAACAGGCTGGCTCCTACAATGAGCAGTTCTTC. Translated: CSVQQAGSYNEQFF.

The V and J genes are TRBV10-2 and TRBJ2-7; possibly TRBD1 for D (5 bases). Germline CDR1 and CDR2: WSHSY and SAAADI. The germline V and J ends were trimmed by 3 bases and 1 base, with 13 bases remaining between them. The CDR3 runs 15 residues. CDR3 protein: CASSDPRVPSYEQYF. The CDR3 region has the DNA TGCGCCAGCAGTGACCCCAGGGTTCCGTCCTACGAGCAGTACTTC.

The rearrangement links TRBV5-1 to TRBJ2-7; D perhaps matches TRBD1 (6 bases). Trimming left V 1 base short and J 12 bases short, with 14 bases between. The CDR3 extends over 12 amino acids. Germline V gene data show CDR1 as SGHRS and CDR2 as YFSETQ. CDR3: CASSLTLGTLYF. CDR3 bases: TGCGCCAGCAGCTTGACCCTCGGGACACTGTACTTC.

The rearrangement joins TRBV10-2 to TRBJ2-7, with 7 bases lining up with TRBD1. CDR1 is WSHSY and CDR2 is SAAADI in the germline V gene. The CDR3 contains 12 residues. V shed 4 bases, J shed 3 bases, and the junction held 0 bases outside the gene matches. The CDR3 bases are TGCGCCAGCAGTGGGGACAGCTACGAGCAGTACTTC. Translating gives CASSGDSYEQYF.

The rearrangement joins TRBV5-6 to TRBJ1-4, with unresolved D. Germline loops: CDR1 SGHDT, CDR2 YYEEEE. V was shortened by 1 base and J by 7 bases, with 23 bases between the two germline ends. The CDR3 has 18 amino acids. The CDR3 DNA is TGTGCCAGCAGCTTGCAACGAGACTTTCAGCGAAGAAGTGAAAAACTGTTTTTT. Protein product: CASSLQRDFQRRSEKLFF.

The rearrangement links TRBV13 to TRBJ2-7, with TRBD1 matching 10 bases. Trimming took 6 bases from V and 6 from J; bases not matched to a gene: 11. CDR3 length equals 15 residues. Per germline, CDR1 PRHDT and CDR2 FYEKMQ (reference sequence). CDR3 loop: CASSVRDRGMGEQYF. The CDR3 DNA is TGTGCCAGCAGTGTCCGGGACAGGGGTATGGGCGAGCAGTACTTC.

In its sample, this clone was seen once. The V and J genes are TRBV4-1 and TRBJ2-4; 9 nucleotides line up with TRBD1. With 0 bases clipped from V and 7 bases from J, the junction kept 7 bases outside the gene matches. The CDR3 runs 16 residues. CDR1 and CDR2 from the germline V gene are MGHRA and YSYEKL. The CDR3 DNA sequence: TGCGCCAGCAGCCAAGATCTACAGGGGGCGCGTAACATTCAGTACTTC. As protein: CASSQDLQGARNIQYF.

The chain has TRBV2 and TRBJ2-7, with a possible D match to TRBD2 (7 bases). The V end lost 6 bases, the J end lost 0 bases, and 15 bases lay between the germline ends. CDR1 and CDR2 (germline): SNHLY, FYNNEI. The CDR3 extends over 15 amino acids. For the CDR3, the DNA is TGTGCCAGCAGCTGGGGGGGCGGGGTCTCCTACGAGCAGTACTTC. Translating gives CASSWGGGVSYEQYF.

The rearrangement joins TRBV27 to TRBJ1-5; a possible D gene is TRBD1 (5 bases). The CDR3 loop spans 13 amino acids. Trimming removed 0 bases from V and 5 bases from J, with 5 bases in between. Per germline, CDR1 MNHEY and CDR2 SMNVEV (reference sequence). This chain's CDR3 is CASSLSGDQPQHF. CDR3 bases: TGTGCCAGCAGTTTATCAGGGGATCAGCCCCAGCATTTT.

This chain connects TRBV7-2 to TRBJ1-1; unclear D gene. The CDR3 is 13 residues long. Germline V lookup: CDR1 SGHTA, CDR2 FQGNSA. Trimming removed 1 base at V and 3 bases at J, with 6 bases between. The CDR3 DNA is TGTGCCAGCAGCTTAGATGTAGACACTGAAGCTTTCTTT. As protein: CASSLDVDTEAFF. The whole variable domain, remainder taken from reference TRBV7-2 and TRBJ1-1, is GAGVSQSPSNKVTEKGKDVELRCDPISGHTALYWYRQSLGQGLEFLIYFQGNSAPDKSGLPSDRFSAERTGGSVSTLTIQRTQQEDSAVYLCASSLDVDTEAFFGQGTRLTVV.